The sample holds a few counts of the clone carrying this T cell receptor (beta chain). Its cognate antigen is unknown. Library construction for TCR beta used iRepertoire HTBI primers and Arm-PCR of CDR3 regions. One entry per CDR3 protein, called by TCRdb with MiXCR from the multiplex PCR reads. The sample yields some 220,000 distinct CDR3 sequences, roughly 18% seen once. As for time point: newly diagnosed GD, antithyroid drugs for less than 3 months. RNA from PBMCs was the source of the TCR library. Germline values: CDR1 MNHEY, CDR2 SVGEGT. The V and J ends lost 5 bases and 10 bases respectively, with 14 bases between them. CDR3 length: 13 amino acids. This sample was included in a study of regulatory T cells in long-lasting Graves disease. General study points: Sample size, which was small, may have reduced accuracy.

The same sample was also used in a study of T cells in Graves' hyperthyroidism and ophthalmopathy. From that second work: Blood also contained most expanded thyroid clonotypes above 0.001.

The input for sequencing was peripheral blood mononuclear cells (PBMCs), taken at new diagnosis, from a patient treated with antithyroid drugs. This chain connects TRBV6-2 or TRBV6-3 to TRBJ1-4; the D is unclear. The receptor's source is a woman aged 25-40 years with Graves disease. CDR3 sequence reads: CASSEASRGKLFF. CDR3 DNA sequence: TGTGCCAGCAGTGAAGCCAGCCGGGGAAAACTGTTTTTT.